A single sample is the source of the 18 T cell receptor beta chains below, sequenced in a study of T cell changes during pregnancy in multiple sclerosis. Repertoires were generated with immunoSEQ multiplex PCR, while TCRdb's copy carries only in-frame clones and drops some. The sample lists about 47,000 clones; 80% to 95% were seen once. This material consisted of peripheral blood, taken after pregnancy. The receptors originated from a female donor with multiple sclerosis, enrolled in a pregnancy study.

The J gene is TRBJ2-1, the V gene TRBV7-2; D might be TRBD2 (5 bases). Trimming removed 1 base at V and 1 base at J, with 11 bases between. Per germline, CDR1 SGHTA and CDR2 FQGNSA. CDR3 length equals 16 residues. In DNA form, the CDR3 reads TGTGCCAGCAGCTTAGGCGGGCGTCAGTCCTACAATGAGCAGTTCTTC. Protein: CASSLGGRQSYNEQFF.

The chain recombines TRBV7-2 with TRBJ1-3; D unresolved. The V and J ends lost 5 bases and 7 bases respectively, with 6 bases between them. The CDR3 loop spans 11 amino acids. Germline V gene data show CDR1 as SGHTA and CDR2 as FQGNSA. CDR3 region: CASSPRNTIYF. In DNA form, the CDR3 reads TGTGCCAGCAGCCCCCGGAACACCATATATTTT.

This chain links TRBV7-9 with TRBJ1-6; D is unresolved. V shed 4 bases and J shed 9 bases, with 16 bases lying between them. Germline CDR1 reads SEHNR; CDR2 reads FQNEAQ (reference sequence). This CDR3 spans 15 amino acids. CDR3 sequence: CASSSVGGGSSPLHF. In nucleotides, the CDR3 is TGTGCCAGCAGCTCCGTGGGAGGAGGGTCTTCACCCCTCCACTTT. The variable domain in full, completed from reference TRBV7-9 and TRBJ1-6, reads DTGVSQNPRHKITKRGQNVTFRCDPISEHNRLYWYRQTLGQGPEFLTYFQNEAQLEKSRLLSDRFSAERPKGSFSTLEIQRTEQGDSAMYLCASSSVGGGSSPLHFGNGTRLTVT.

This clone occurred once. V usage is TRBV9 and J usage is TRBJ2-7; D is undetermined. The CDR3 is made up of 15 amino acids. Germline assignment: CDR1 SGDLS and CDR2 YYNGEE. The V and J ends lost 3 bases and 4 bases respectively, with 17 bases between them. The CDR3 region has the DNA TGTGCCAGCAGCGCCCAACCGACGGGTCTTTACGAGCAGTACTTC. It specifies CASSAQPTGLYEQYF.

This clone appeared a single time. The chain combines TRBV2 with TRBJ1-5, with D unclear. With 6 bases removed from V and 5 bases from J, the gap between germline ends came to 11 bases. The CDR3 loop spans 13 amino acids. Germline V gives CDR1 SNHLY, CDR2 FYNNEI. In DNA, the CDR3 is TGTGCCAGCAGGACTGAGAGGGATCAGCCCCAGCATTTT. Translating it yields CASRTERDQPQHF.

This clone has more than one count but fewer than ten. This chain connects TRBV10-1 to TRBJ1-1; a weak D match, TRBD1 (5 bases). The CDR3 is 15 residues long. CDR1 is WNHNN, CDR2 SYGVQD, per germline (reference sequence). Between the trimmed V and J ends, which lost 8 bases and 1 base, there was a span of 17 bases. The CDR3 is CASPKVGQGNTEAFF. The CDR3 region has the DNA TGCGCCAGCCCGAAAGTAGGGCAGGGGAACACTGAAGCTTTCTTT.

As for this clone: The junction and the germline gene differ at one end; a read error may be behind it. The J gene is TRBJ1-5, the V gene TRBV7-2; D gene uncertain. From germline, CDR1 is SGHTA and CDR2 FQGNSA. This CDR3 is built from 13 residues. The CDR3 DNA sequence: TGTGCCAGCAGCTTAGTTAGCGATCAGCCCCAGCATTTT. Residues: CASSLVSDQPQHF.

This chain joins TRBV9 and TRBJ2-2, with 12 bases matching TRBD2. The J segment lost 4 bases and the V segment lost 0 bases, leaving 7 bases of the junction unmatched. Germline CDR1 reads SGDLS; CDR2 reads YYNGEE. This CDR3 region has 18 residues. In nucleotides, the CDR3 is TGTGCCAGCAGCGTAGCTAGCGGGGGGGCAACAGGCACCGGGGAGCTGTTTTTT. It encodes CASSVASGGATGTGELFF.

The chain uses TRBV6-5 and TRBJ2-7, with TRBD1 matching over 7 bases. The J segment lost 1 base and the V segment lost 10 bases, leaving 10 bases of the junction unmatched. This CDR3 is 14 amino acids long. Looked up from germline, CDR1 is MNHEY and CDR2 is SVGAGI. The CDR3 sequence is CANRTGTESYEQYF. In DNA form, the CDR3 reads TGTGCCAACCGCACCGGGACAGAATCCTACGAGCAGTACTTC.

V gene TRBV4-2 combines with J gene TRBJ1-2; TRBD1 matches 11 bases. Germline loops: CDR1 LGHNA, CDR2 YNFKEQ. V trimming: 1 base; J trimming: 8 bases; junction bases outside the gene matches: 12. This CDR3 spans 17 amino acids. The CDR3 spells CASSQVGQGALIYGYTF. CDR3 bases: TGTGCCAGCAGCCAAGTCGGACAGGGGGCGTTGATATACGGCTACACCTTC.

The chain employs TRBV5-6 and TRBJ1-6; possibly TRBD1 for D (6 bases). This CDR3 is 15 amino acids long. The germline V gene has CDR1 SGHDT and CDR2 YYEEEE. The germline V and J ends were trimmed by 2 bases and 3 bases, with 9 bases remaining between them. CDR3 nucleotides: TGTGCCAGCAGCTTCGACAGGCTCTATAATTCACCCCTCCACTTT. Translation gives CASSFDRLYNSPLHF.

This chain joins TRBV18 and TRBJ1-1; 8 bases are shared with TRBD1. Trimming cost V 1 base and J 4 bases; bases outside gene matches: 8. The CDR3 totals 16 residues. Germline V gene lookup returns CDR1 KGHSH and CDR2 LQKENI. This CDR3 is CASSPRTGGVLTEAFF. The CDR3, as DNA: TGTGCCAGCTCACCACGTACAGGGGGTGTACTCACTGAAGCTTTCTTT.

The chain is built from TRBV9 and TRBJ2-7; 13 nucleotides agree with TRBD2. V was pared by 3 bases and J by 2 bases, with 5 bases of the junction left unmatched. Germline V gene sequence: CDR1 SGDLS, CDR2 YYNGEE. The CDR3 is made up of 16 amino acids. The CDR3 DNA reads TGTGCCAGCAGCGGGGGCACTAGCGGGGGGGCCTACGAGCAGTACTTC. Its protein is CASSGGTSGGAYEQYF.

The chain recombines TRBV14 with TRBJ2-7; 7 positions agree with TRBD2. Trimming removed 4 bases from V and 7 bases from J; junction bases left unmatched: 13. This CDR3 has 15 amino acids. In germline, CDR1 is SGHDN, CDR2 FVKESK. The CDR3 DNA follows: TGTGCCAGCAGCCTACCGGGAGGACAACGTAAAGAGCAGTACTTC. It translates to CASSLPGGQRKEQYF.

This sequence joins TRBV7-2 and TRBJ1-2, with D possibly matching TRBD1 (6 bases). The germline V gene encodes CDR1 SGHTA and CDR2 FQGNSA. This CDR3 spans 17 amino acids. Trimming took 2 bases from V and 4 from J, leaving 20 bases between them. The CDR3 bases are TGTGCCAGCAGCTTATTACAGGGAATCGGGGATTCCTATGGCTACACCTTC. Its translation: CASSLLQGIGDSYGYTF.

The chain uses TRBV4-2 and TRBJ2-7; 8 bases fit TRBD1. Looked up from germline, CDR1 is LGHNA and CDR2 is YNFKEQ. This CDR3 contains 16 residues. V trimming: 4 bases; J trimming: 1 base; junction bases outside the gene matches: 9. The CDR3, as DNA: TGTGCCAGCAGCCCCTTGAATGGACAGGGATCCTACGAGCAGTACTTC. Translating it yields CASSPLNGQGSYEQYF.

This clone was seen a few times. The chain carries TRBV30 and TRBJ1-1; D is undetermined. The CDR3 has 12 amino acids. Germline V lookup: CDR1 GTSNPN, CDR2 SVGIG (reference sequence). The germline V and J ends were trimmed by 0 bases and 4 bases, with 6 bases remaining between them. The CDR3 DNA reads TGTGCCTGGAGTGTACGGGGCACTGAAGCTTTCTTT. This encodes CAWSVRGTEAFF. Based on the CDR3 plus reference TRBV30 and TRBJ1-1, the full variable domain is SQTIHQWPATLVQPVGSPLSLECTVEGTSNPNLYWYRQAAGRGLQLLFYSVGIGQISSEVPQNLSASRPQDRQFILSSKKLLLSDSGFYLCAWSVRGTEAFFGQGTRLTVV.

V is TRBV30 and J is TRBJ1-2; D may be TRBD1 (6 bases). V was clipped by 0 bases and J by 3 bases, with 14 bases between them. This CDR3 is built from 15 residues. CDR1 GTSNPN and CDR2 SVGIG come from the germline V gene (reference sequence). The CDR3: CAWSVRGKGDYGYTF. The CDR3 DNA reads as TGTGCCTGGAGTGTAAGGGGGAAAGGTGACTATGGCTACACCTTC.